A single sample is the source of the 30 T cell receptor beta chains below, sequenced in a study of cytomegalovirus exposure and HLA in healthy donors. The PCR made use of 60 Vbeta and 13 Jbeta primers. Assay: immunoSEQ multiplex PCR; the TCRdb copy retains only in-frame clones and omits some. The data show about 140,000 clones, with around 80% seen just once and over 2% held by the top ten. Sequencing was performed on PBMCs. The receptors shown here come from a man aged 45-65 years in good health and CMV-seronegative.

Only one count was recorded for this clone. V gene TRBV7-3 combines with J gene TRBJ2-2; D is possibly TRBD2 (7 bases). The CDR3 is 16 residues long. V was cut by 2 bases and J by 3 bases, with 13 bases left in between. Per the germline V gene, CDR1 is SGHTA and CDR2 is FQGTGA. The DNA for the CDR3 is TGTGCCAGCAGCTTATCCGGGGGGCTCCACACCGGGGAGCTGTTTTTT. This sequence encodes CASSLSGGLHTGELFF. Looking up the rest from reference TRBV7-3 and TRBJ2-2 gives the full variable domain: GAGVSQTPSNKVTEKGKYVELRCDPISGHTALYWYRQSLGQGPEFLIYFQGTGAADDSGLPNDRFFAVRPEGSVSTLKIQRTERGDSAVYLCASSLSGGLHTGELFFGEGSRLTVL.

The chain uses TRBV6-5 and TRBJ1-1; D remains unclear. CDR1 is MNHEY and CDR2 is SVGAGI in the germline V gene. Trimming stripped 10 bases from V and 3 bases from J, with 9 bases between. This CDR3 contains 11 residues. CDR3 loop: CATWRYTEAFF. CDR3 bases: TGTGCCACCTGGAGGTACACTGAAGCTTTCTTT.

The chain links TRBV4-1 to TRBJ2-2; possibly TRBD2 for D (5 bases). The ends were cut back, 0 bases at V and 6 bases at J, with 11 bases in the middle. Germline assignment: CDR1 MGHRA and CDR2 YSYEKL. The CDR3 covers 15 residues. CDR3 nucleotides: TGCGCCAGCAGCCAAGATAGATTGGGAGCCGGGGAGCTGTTTTTT. It translates to CASSQDRLGAGELFF.

This chain connects TRBV7-6 to TRBJ2-7, with TRBD2 identical over 8 bases. The germline V gene has CDR1 SGHVS and CDR2 FNYEAQ. CDR3 length equals 13 residues. V trimming: 1 base; J trimming: 5 bases; junction bases outside the gene matches: 1. The CDR3 reads CASSLVGLDEQYF. The CDR3 coding sequence is TGTGCCAGCAGCTTAGTGGGACTAGACGAGCAGTACTTC. Based on the CDR3 plus reference TRBV7-6 and TRBJ2-7, the full variable domain is GAGVSQSPRYKVTKRGQDVALRCDPISGHVSLYWYRQALGQGPEFLTYFNYEAQQDKSGLPNDRFSAERPEGSISTLTIQRTEQRDSAMYRCASSLVGLDEQYFGPGTRLTVT.

The genes are TRBV5-1 and TRBJ1-1; a possible D gene is TRBD1 (5 bases). V shed 0 bases and J shed 2 bases, with 14 bases lying between them. Germline values: CDR1 SGHRS, CDR2 YFSETQ. The CDR3 runs 16 residues. CDR3 sequence (DNA): TGCGCCAGCAGCTTGGAAGGACATATAATCAACACTGAAGCTTTCTTT. Translated: CASSLEGHIINTEAFF.

This clone was seen just once. The chain employs TRBV18 and TRBJ2-6; 12 nucleotides match TRBD1. Trimming cost V 0 bases and J 1 base; bases outside gene matches: 10. CDR1 is KGHSH, CDR2 LQKENI, per germline. The CDR3 totals 21 residues. The CDR3 DNA reads as TGTGCCAGCTCACCACCAGGGACAGGGGGCGCATTTTGGTCTGGGGCCAACGTCCTGACTTTC. Translation gives CASSPPGTGGAFWSGANVLTF.

The CDR3 region has the DNA TGTGCCAGCAGTTTCCAGGGATGGAATCAGCCCCAGCATTTT. Translation: CASSFQGWNQPQHF. This sequence joins TRBV27 and TRBJ1-5; possible D gene TRBD1, 5 bases. The CDR3 spans 14 residues. V was trimmed by 3 bases and J by 4 bases, leaving 10 bases between them. Germline CDR1 MNHEY, CDR2 SMNVEV (reference sequence).

This chain uses TRBV16 with TRBJ1-5, with D perhaps matching TRBD1 (6 bases). This CDR3 has 14 residues. Germline CDR1 and CDR2: KGHSY and FQNENV. The ends were cut back, 3 bases at V and 5 bases at J, with 11 bases in the middle. The CDR3 reads CASSQGARDQPQHF. The DNA for the CDR3 is TGTGCCAGCAGCCAGGGGGCCCGGGATCAGCCCCAGCATTTT. Filled out from reference TRBV16 and TRBJ1-5, the complete variable domain reads GEEVAQTPKHLVRGEGQKAKLYCAPIKGHSYVFWYQQVLKNEFKFLISFQNENVFDETGMPKERFSAKCLPNSPCSLEIQATKLEDSAVYFCASSQGARDQPQHFGDGTRLSIL.

Only one count was recorded for this clone. The rearrangement uses TRBV5-1 and TRBJ1-1; TRBD1 is a possible D gene (6 bases). The V gene lost 3 bases and the J gene lost 1 base, with 10 bases spanning the gap. Germline V CDR1 and CDR2: SGHRS, YFSETQ. This CDR3 contains 14 residues. The CDR3 is CASSSPDRNTEAFF. CDR3 DNA sequence: TGCGCCAGCAGCTCCCCGGACAGGAACACTGAAGCTTTCTTT.

The chain joins TRBV7-2 to TRBJ2-3; 11 positions match TRBD2. This CDR3 is 17 amino acids long. Per germline, CDR1 SGHTA and CDR2 FQGNSA. The trim removed 5 bases at V and 6 bases at J, leaving 13 bases unmatched. The CDR3 bases are TGTGCCAGCAGCCCTTTAGCGGGAGGGCCAATATCCGATACGCAGTATTTT. This encodes CASSPLAGGPISDTQYF. The entire variable domain, with the rest obtained from reference TRBV7-2 and TRBJ2-3, is as follows: GAGVSQSPSNKVTEKGKDVELRCDPISGHTALYWYRQSLGQGLEFLIYFQGNSAPDKSGLPSDRFSAERTGGSVSTLTIQRTQQEDSAVYLCASSPLAGGPISDTQYFGPGTRLTVL.

The chain combines TRBV9 with TRBJ2-3, with 7 nucleotides matching TRBD1. CDR1 SGDLS and CDR2 YYNGEE come from the germline V gene. Germline trimming cut 3 bases from V and 2 bases from J; bases unmatched to any gene: 15. The CDR3 totals 18 residues. The CDR3 bases are TGTGCCAGCAGCGCCGATCGGACAGGCATGGTTCCCACAGATACGCAGTATTTT. It encodes CASSADRTGMVPTDTQYF.

The chain has TRBV9 and TRBJ2-7; unclear D gene. Germline-derived CDR1 and CDR2 are SGDLS and YYNGEE. The V end was cut by 0 bases, the J end by 2 bases, with 9 bases between. The CDR3 runs 14 residues. CDR3 protein: CASSVGKGAYEQYF. CDR3 nucleotide sequence: TGTGCCAGCAGCGTAGGCAAAGGAGCCTACGAGCAGTACTTC.

This chain links TRBV5-6 with TRBJ2-7; TRBD1 agrees at 11 bases. V was clipped by 0 bases and J by 0 bases; unmatched bases: 2. From germline, CDR1 is SGHDT and CDR2 YYEEEE. The CDR3 is 16 residues long. The DNA of the CDR3 is TGTGCCAGCAGCTTGGCCGGGACAGGGGGCTCCTACGAGCAGTACTTC. Translated: CASSLAGTGGSYEQYF. Combining the CDR3 with reference TRBV5-6 and TRBJ2-7 gives the whole variable domain DAGVTQSPTHLIKTRGQQVTLRCSPKSGHDTVSWYQQALGQGPQFIFQYYEEEERQRGNFPDRFSGHQFPNYSSELNVNALLLGDSALYLCASSLAGTGGSYEQYFGPGTRLTVT.

The V call is TRBV6-5, the J call TRBJ2-1, with 11 bases fitting TRBD2. V shed 4 bases, J shed 5 bases, and the junction held 4 bases outside the gene matches. CDR3 length: 15 residues. The V gene's germline CDR1 is MNHEY and CDR2 SVGAGI. CDR3 region: CASSSGTSGNNEQFF. The DNA for the CDR3 is TGTGCCAGCAGTTCCGGGACTAGCGGAAACAATGAGCAGTTCTTC.

The rearrangement links TRBV19 to TRBJ2-7; D not certain. The CDR3 extends over 13 amino acids. The germline CDR1 and CDR2 sequences are LNHDA and SQIVND (reference sequence). V gave up 4 bases and J gave up 5 bases, with 12 bases separating them. Written as DNA, the CDR3 is TGTGCCAGTAGTACACTCCCTTCGAACGAGCAGTACTTC. Translated: CASSTLPSNEQYF.

The sample holds one count of this clone. The chain recombines TRBV7-3 with TRBJ1-1, with 8 nucleotides matching TRBD1. The V and J ends lost 5 bases and 1 base, in that order; junction bases with no gene match: 3. The V gene's germline CDR1 is SGHTA and CDR2 FQGTGA. The CDR3 has 14 amino acids. This CDR3 is CASSVDRGNTEAFF. The DNA of the CDR3 is TGTGCCAGCAGCGTCGACAGGGGGAACACTGAAGCTTTCTTT.

This rearrangement joins TRBV2 to TRBJ2-5; 7 bases are shared with TRBD2. The CDR3 extends over 13 amino acids. V was clipped by 5 bases and J by 5 bases; unmatched bases: 5. The V gene's germline CDR1 is SNHLY and CDR2 FYNNEI. The CDR3 DNA reads TGTGCCAGCAGTTTCAGCGGGGCGGAGACCCAGTACTTC. Its protein is CASSFSGAETQYF.

This chain links TRBV5-1 with TRBJ2-5; the D gene is possibly TRBD2 (7 bases). The CDR3 extends over 14 amino acids. V was pared by 6 bases and J by 3 bases, with 15 bases between. In germline, CDR1 is SGHRS, CDR2 YFSETQ. As DNA, the CDR3 is TGCGCCAGCATGGTCGGGGGGCCGGAAGAGACCCAGTACTTC. This codes for CASMVGGPEETQYF.

This clone was observed once. The chain recombines TRBV30 with TRBJ1-1, with a possible D match to TRBD1 (5 bases). The V gene lost 6 bases and the J gene lost 0 bases, with 11 bases spanning the gap. The V gene's germline CDR1 is GTSNPN and CDR2 SVGIG (reference sequence). The CDR3 totals 13 residues. The chain's CDR3 is CACKQDMNTEAFF. The CDR3 DNA reads as TGTGCCTGCAAACAGGACATGAACACTGAAGCTTTCTTT.

The V call is TRBV6-1, the J call TRBJ1-5; 10 nucleotides match TRBD1. CDR3 length: 19 residues. Germline values: CDR1 MNHNS, CDR2 SASEGT. The trim removed 2 bases at V and 0 bases at J, leaving 10 bases unmatched. For the CDR3, the DNA is TGTGCCAGCAGTGAATATTGGGACAGGGGTCAAATTAGCAATCAGCCCCAGCATTTT. Protein product: CASSEYWDRGQISNQPQHF.

The chain has TRBV6-1 and TRBJ2-1; 14 bases map to TRBD2. V dropped 4 bases and J dropped 0; count of bases not matched to a gene: 5. Per germline, CDR1 MNHNS and CDR2 SASEGT. This CDR3 contains 18 residues. DNA for the CDR3: TGTGCCAGCAGTGCGGGACTAGCGGGAGAACGCTCCTACAATGAGCAGTTCTTC. Its translation is CASSAGLAGERSYNEQFF.

The chain combines TRBV2 with TRBJ1-6; D is unresolved. CDR1 SNHLY and CDR2 FYNNEI come from the germline V gene. This CDR3 region has 15 residues. Deletions cut 4 bases from V and 7 bases from J, with 14 bases between. The CDR3 here is CASSAAPRGNSPLHF. In DNA, the CDR3 is TGTGCCAGCAGTGCGGCCCCCCGGGGAAATTCACCCCTCCACTTT.

DNA for the CDR3: TGTGCCAGCAGTCCTCCGGCAGCGGCCTACGAGCAGTACTTC. Translation: CASSPPAAAYEQYF. The chain recombines TRBV27 with TRBJ2-7; D is possibly TRBD2 (5 bases). The germline gives CDR1 MNHEY, CDR2 SMNVEV (reference sequence). V lost 5 bases to trimming and J lost 2 bases, with 13 bases between them. The CDR3 is 14 residues long.

The chain has TRBV18 and TRBJ2-2; 9 positions agree with TRBD1. Unmatched junction bases numbered 7, after V lost 5 bases and J lost 3 bases. This CDR3 region has 16 residues. Germline values: CDR1 KGHSH, CDR2 LQKENI. CDR3 coding DNA: TGTGCCAGCTCAGCGCGGGACAGGGTCGACACCGGGGAGCTGTTTTTT. Protein: CASSARDRVDTGELFF.

This clone was observed a single time. This sequence joins TRBV6-5 and TRBJ1-1; maybe TRBD1 (5 bases). The CDR3 extends over 13 amino acids. Germline V CDR1 and CDR2: MNHEY, SVGAGI. V dropped 8 bases and J dropped 5 bases, with 15 bases sitting between them. The CDR3, as DNA: TGTGCCAGCCGACCGGGGGGTTATACTGAAGCTTTCTTT. This codes for CASRPGGYTEAFF.

The chain uses TRBV7-2 and TRBJ1-2; no reliable D call. V was trimmed by 2 bases and J by 0 bases, leaving 10 bases between them. This CDR3 is 15 amino acids long. Germline CDR1 reads SGHTA; CDR2 reads FQGNSA. CDR3 amino acids: CASSLRPGTNYGYTF. Here the CDR3 DNA reads TGTGCCAGCAGCTTAAGGCCGGGAACTAACTATGGCTACACCTTC.

This clone appeared a few times. Other nucleotide sequences in the sample specify the same CDR3. This sequence joins TRBV9 and TRBJ2-5; TRBD1 agrees at 9 bases. The V segment lost 0 bases and the J segment 1 base; nucleotides outside the gene matches: 1. This CDR3 is built from 15 residues. CDR1 is SGDLS, CDR2 YYNGEE, per germline. CDR3 region: CASSVGTGVQETQYF. The CDR3 DNA reads TGTGCCAGCAGCGTAGGGACAGGGGTCCAAGAGACCCAGTACTTC.

The CDR3 here is CASSSGLSQSWTGELFF. CDR3 DNA: TGTGCCAGCAGCTCGGGATTAAGTCAGTCGTGGACCGGGGAGCTGTTTTTT. This sequence joins TRBV7-9 and TRBJ2-2; the D gene is possibly TRBD2 (5 bases). V lost 4 bases and J lost 5, with 20 bases in between. Germline CDR1 reads SEHNR; CDR2 reads FQNEAQ (reference sequence). CDR3 size: 17 residues.

The chain links TRBV11-1 to TRBJ1-2, with D unclear. The CDR3 consists of 13 residues. The ends were cut back, 1 base at V and 4 bases at J, with 7 bases in the middle. Per germline, CDR1 SGHAT and CDR2 FQDESV (reference sequence). The CDR3 protein is CASSLDSLYGYTF. The CDR3, as DNA: TGTGCCAGCAGCTTAGACAGCCTCTATGGCTACACCTTC.

The chain combines TRBV6-5 with TRBJ2-2, with D uncertain. V was shortened by 7 bases and J by 5 bases, with 5 bases between the two germline ends. CDR3 size: 11 residues. CDR1 is MNHEY, CDR2 SVGAGI, per germline. CDR3 sequence: CASTRTGELFF. CDR3 bases: TGTGCCAGCACCCGGACCGGGGAGCTGTTTTTT.